One and the same sample provided the 32 T cell receptor beta chains below, sequenced in a study of post-analysis software for immune sequencing data. Broader study findings: In patients, TRBV5-6, TRBV5-1 and TRBV20-1 belonged to roughly five TRBV segments found more frequently than in controls.

Unique molecular identifiers were carried by the TCR beta cDNA libraries. In TCRdb, the PCR reads were re-called with MiXCR into one record per CDR3 protein. The repertoire holds about 760,000 distinct CDR3 sequences, roughly 27% seen once, with around 0.6% in the top ten. No cognate antigen is known for these TCRs. Sequenced: blood. The receptors come from a girl aged 10-17 years with multiple sclerosis.

V gene TRBV3-1 combines with J gene TRBJ2-3; D ambiguous. The CDR3 runs 16 residues. Germline CDR1 LGHDT, CDR2 YNNKEL (reference sequence). The V and J ends lost 4 bases and 2 bases respectively, with 16 bases between them. CDR3 residues: CASSPFVPGNTDTQYF. CDR3 DNA sequence: TGTGCCAGCAGCCCCTTTGTCCCTGGGAACACAGATACGCAGTATTTT.

CDR3 sequence: CASSCTGEATEAFF. The CDR3 region has the DNA TGCGCCAGCAGCTGCACGGGGGAGGCCACTGAAGCTTTCTTT. V and J are TRBV5-1 and TRBJ1-1, with D tentatively TRBD1 (5 bases). The CDR3 runs to 14 residues. Germline values: CDR1 SGHRS, CDR2 YFSETQ. Trimming took 3 bases from V and 4 from J, leaving 13 bases between them.

The chain links TRBV9 to TRBJ2-1; D is undetermined. The CDR3 is made up of 16 amino acids. Germline-derived CDR1 and CDR2 are SGDLS and YYNGEE. Deletions cut 0 bases from V and 2 bases from J, with 12 bases between. CDR3 DNA: TGTGCCAGCAGCGTAGCCGGTAGACTGGCCTACAATGAGCAGTTCTTC. Translating it yields CASSVAGRLAYNEQFF.

This clonotype has only a few counts. The chain employs TRBV20-1 and TRBJ2-3; maybe TRBD1 (7 bases). Germline CDR1 reads DFQATT; CDR2 reads SNEGSKA (reference sequence). The CDR3 runs 15 residues. V lost 3 bases, J lost 2 bases, and 15 bases lay in between. The CDR3 protein is CSARRDSVITDTQYF. CDR3 bases: TGCAGTGCTAGGCGGGACAGTGTTATCACAGATACGCAGTATTTT.

The genes are TRBV27 and TRBJ2-5; D is tentatively TRBD1 or TRBD2 (6 bases each). Per germline, CDR1 MNHEY and CDR2 SMNVEV (reference sequence). CDR3 length: 14 amino acids. Trimming shortened V by 3 bases and J by 5 bases, and 13 bases separated the two germline ends. CDR3 loop: CASSFRGRDETQYF. CDR3 DNA sequence: TGTGCCAGCAGTTTCCGGGGGCGCGATGAGACCCAGTACTTC.

V usage is TRBV7-2 and J usage is TRBJ1-2; 7 positions match TRBD1. The ends lost 5 bases at V and 7 bases at J; junction bases unmatched: 7. Per the germline V gene, CDR1 is SGHTA and CDR2 is FQGNSA. The CDR3 totals 13 residues. The chain's CDR3 is CASSRGGAAGYTF. The CDR3 DNA sequence: TGTGCCAGCAGCAGAGGGGGCGCGGCTGGCTACACCTTC.

The chain uses TRBV20-1 and TRBJ1-2; D ambiguous. CDR1 is DFQATT and CDR2 is SNEGSKA in the germline V gene (reference sequence). This CDR3 is built from 13 residues. V shed 4 bases and J shed 2 bases, with 11 bases lying between them. The CDR3 DNA sequence: TGCAGTGCTAAATCCGGGAACAACTATGGCTACACCTTC. Its translation is CSAKSGNNYGYTF.

Ten or more counts support this clonotype. V is TRBV7-2 and J is TRBJ2-3; 13 positions agree with TRBD2. Germline V gene data show CDR1 as SGHTA and CDR2 as FQGNSA. Germline trimming cut 1 base from V and 1 base from J; bases unmatched to any gene: 5. The CDR3 is 18 residues long. This CDR3 is CASSLDRTSGGRTDTQYF. CDR3 DNA: TGTGCCAGCAGCTTAGACCGGACTAGCGGGGGACGCACAGATACGCAGTATTTT.

This clonotype showed up just a few times. This sequence joins TRBV5-1 and TRBJ2-1, with 8 nucleotides matching TRBD2. The germline V gene has CDR1 SGHRS and CDR2 YFSETQ. The CDR3 consists of 15 residues. Trimming removed 4 bases from V and 3 bases from J; junction bases left unmatched: 6. CDR3 bases: TGCGCCAGCAGCCCGATCCGGGGGGGCTACAATGAGCAGTTCTTC. Protein: CASSPIRGGYNEQFF. The entire variable domain, with the rest obtained from reference TRBV5-1 and TRBJ2-1, is as follows: KAGVTQTPRYLIKTRGQQVTLSCSPISGHRSVSWYQQTPGQGLQFLFEYFSETQRNKGNFPGRFSGRQFSNSRSEMNVSTLELGDSALYLCASSPIRGGYNEQFFGPGTRLTVL.

This clonotype appeared a few times. The chain combines TRBV28 with TRBJ2-5; possibly TRBD1 for D (5 bases). This CDR3 has 15 amino acids. CDR1 and CDR2 from the germline V gene are MDHEN and SYDVKM. With 5 bases removed from V and 2 bases from J, the gap between germline ends came to 15 bases. The CDR3 DNA follows: TGTGCCAGCAGTCAACGAGACAGTCAACAAGAGACCCAGTACTTC. It encodes CASSQRDSQQETQYF.

The table lists this clonotype with a few counts. The CDR3 sequence: CASSQEPGVSTEAFF. The CDR3, as DNA: TGCGCCAGCAGCCAAGAACCAGGAGTGAGCACTGAAGCTTTCTTT. The chain employs TRBV4-3 and TRBJ1-1, with D unclear. Germline V gene sequence: CDR1 LGHNA, CDR2 YSLEER. This CDR3 has 15 residues. Trimming took 0 bases from V and 4 from J, leaving 12 bases between them.

The genes are TRBV12-3 or TRBV12-4 and TRBJ2-7; maybe TRBD2 (6 bases). This CDR3 has 16 amino acids. V lost 0 bases and J 6 bases, leaving 18 bases between the germline ends. The CDR3 sequence is CASSLARGWFGGEQYF. The CDR3 coding sequence is TGTGCCAGCAGTTTAGCGCGGGGTTGGTTTGGGGGCGAGCAGTACTTC.

This clonotype was picked up a small number of times. V gene TRBV5-5 combines with J gene TRBJ2-3; 7 nucleotides agree with TRBD1. With 4 bases clipped from V and 1 base from J, the junction kept 9 bases outside the gene matches. The CDR3 sequence is 16 residues long. Per the germline V gene, CDR1 is SGHKS and CDR2 is YYEKEE (reference sequence). Written as DNA, the CDR3 is TGTGCCAGCAGCCATACACTAGGACAGGGCACAGATACGCAGTATTTT. This encodes CASSHTLGQGTDTQYF.

In nucleotides, the CDR3 is TGTGCCAGCAGCTCGGCCGGGACCCGAGAGCAGTACTTC. Protein sequence: CASSSAGTREQYF. The chain uses TRBV5-6 and TRBJ2-7; possibly TRBD1 or TRBD2 for D (5 bases each). V lost 3 bases to trimming and J lost 7 bases, with 14 bases between them. The germline gives CDR1 SGHDT, CDR2 YYEEEE. The CDR3 length is 13 residues.

The chain couples TRBV7-2 to TRBJ2-7; 7 nucleotides line up with TRBD1. Germline loops: CDR1 SGHTA, CDR2 FQGNSA. CDR3 length: 15 amino acids. The trim removed 0 bases at V and 2 bases at J, leaving 4 bases unmatched. This CDR3 reads CASSLAGTETYEQYF. DNA for the CDR3: TGTGCCAGCAGCTTAGCGGGGACAGAGACCTACGAGCAGTACTTC.

Only one count was recorded for this clonotype. The chain links TRBV15 to TRBJ1-2; 10 bases are shared with TRBD1. This CDR3 spans 19 amino acids. Germline CDR1 is LNHNV and CDR2 is YYDKDF (reference sequence). V trimming: 1 base; J trimming: 2 bases; junction bases outside the gene matches: 13. CDR3 protein: CATSRAELPGQGVNYGYTF. DNA of the CDR3: TGTGCCACCAGCAGAGCCGAACTCCCCGGACAGGGGGTAAACTATGGCTACACCTTC. The variable domain in full, with the rest retrieved from reference TRBV15 and TRBJ1-2, is DAMVIQNPRYQVTQFGKPVTLSCSQTLNHNVMYWYQQKSSQAPKLLFHYYDKDFNNEADTPDNFQSRRPNTSFCFLDIRSPGLGDTAMYLCATSRAELPGQGVNYGYTFGSGTRLTVV.

Many counts were recorded for this clonotype. The rearrangement uses TRBV29-1 and TRBJ2-6; D unresolved. Germline values: CDR1 SQVTM, CDR2 ANQGSEA. V was pared by 1 base and J by 3 bases, with 1 base between. The CDR3 is 12 amino acids. The CDR3 loop reads CSVEVGANVLTF. The CDR3 DNA is TGCAGCGTTGAAGTTGGGGCCAACGTCCTGACTTTC.

This clonotype was seen ten or more times. The chain is built from TRBV7-7 and TRBJ1-6; no firm D call. The CDR3 spans 13 residues. In germline, CDR1 is SSHAT, CDR2 FNYEAQ (reference sequence). The CDR3 nucleotides read TGTGCTACCGGCGAGGGTCGGAATTCACCCCTCCACTTT. Amino acids: CATGEGRNSPLHF.

Only a few counts were recorded for this clonotype. The chain links TRBV28 to TRBJ2-3; perhaps TRBD1 as D (6 bases). Trimming left V 10 bases short and J 0 bases short, with 17 bases between. The CDR3 totals 15 residues. Germline-derived CDR1 and CDR2 are MDHEN and SYDVKM. The CDR3 protein is CATASGQTSTDTQYF. The DNA for the CDR3 is TGTGCCACCGCATCTGGACAGACAAGCACAGATACGCAGTATTTT.

There are a few counts of this clonotype. The genes are TRBV6-1 and TRBJ1-1; the D gene is possibly TRBD1 (5 bases). CDR1 and CDR2 (germline): MNHNS, SASEGT. This CDR3 comprises 17 residues. The V end lost 7 bases, the J end lost 10 bases, and 31 bases lay between the germline ends. CDR3 region: CASTPGGVGLTDRRAFF. In DNA form, the CDR3 reads TGTGCCAGCACACCGGGAGGGGTCGGTCTCACCGATAGGAGAGCTTTCTTT.

The chain is built from TRBV7-2 and TRBJ2-5; 10 bases fit TRBD2. Unmatched junction bases numbered 7, after V lost 1 base and J lost 5 bases. Germline V gives CDR1 SGHTA, CDR2 FQGNSA. The CDR3 covers 16 residues. The CDR3 DNA reads as TGTGCCAGCAGCTTAGGCCCAGCGGGAGGGTGGGAGACCCAGTACTTC. Its translation: CASSLGPAGGWETQYF.

This rearrangement joins TRBV19 to TRBJ1-2; D unresolved. The V end was cut by 9 bases, the J end by 5 bases, with 16 bases between. CDR1 and CDR2 (germline): LNHDA, SQIVND (reference sequence). This CDR3 comprises 13 residues. CDR3 DNA: TGTGCCAGCTCGCCCGAAGGGTGGTATGGCTACACCTTC. Amino acid sequence: CASSPEGWYGYTF.

This clonotype was observed a handful of times. For the CDR3, the DNA is TGCGCCAGCAGCTCGAGCCGGGACAGGAACACTGAAGCTTTCTTT. Its translation is CASSSSRDRNTEAFF. V is TRBV5-1 and J is TRBJ1-1, with 7 bases that match TRBD1. With 3 bases clipped from V and 1 base from J, the junction kept 6 bases outside the gene matches. Germline V CDR1 and CDR2: SGHRS, YFSETQ. The CDR3 is 15 residues long.

Comments on this clonotype: The junction departs from germline at one end; a sequencing error may be responsible. J is TRBJ2-5 and V is TRBV7-9, with D perhaps TRBD2 (5 bases). The CDR3 runs 14 residues. The germline CDR1 and CDR2 sequences are SEHNR and FQNEAQ (reference sequence). Here the CDR3 DNA reads TGTGCCAGCGGCTTAGAGGGCAGGCAAGAGACCCAGTACTTC. Translated, it gives CASGLEGRQETQYF.

This clonotype was counted many times. This chain links TRBV10-3 with TRBJ2-1; 9 nucleotides match TRBD1. The CDR3 runs to 15 residues. With 4 bases clipped from V and 3 bases from J, the junction kept 4 bases outside the gene matches. CDR1 is ENHRY and CDR2 is SYGVKD in the germline V gene. CDR3 loop: CAISGPGQGYNEQFF. The CDR3 coding sequence is TGTGCCATCAGTGGCCCGGGACAGGGCTACAATGAGCAGTTCTTC.

This clonotype was observed a handful of times. This chain joins TRBV12-3 or TRBV12-4 and TRBJ2-2, with TRBD1 matching over 8 bases. The CDR3 is made up of 15 amino acids. V dropped 7 bases and J dropped 3; count of bases not matched to a gene: 7. CDR3 sequence (DNA): TGTGCCAGCACCGGGACAGGAAAGGACACCGGGGAGCTGTTTTTT. Translated, it gives CASTGTGKDTGELFF.

This clonotype was detected only a few times. This chain connects TRBV28 to TRBJ2-1; 10 bases line up with TRBD2. Per germline, CDR1 MDHEN and CDR2 SYDVKM. CDR3 length: 17 residues. The junction had 9 bases not matched to a gene; V was cut back by 7 bases and J by 0 bases. CDR3 coding DNA: TGTGCCAGCACTCCCACCGGACTAGCGGTCTCCTACAATGAGCAGTTCTTC. Its translation is CASTPTGLAVSYNEQFF. Full variable domain (missing parts from reference TRBV28 and TRBJ2-1): DVKVTQSSRYLVKRTGEKVFLECVQDMDHENMFWYRQDPGLGLRLIYFSYDVKMKEKGDIPEGYSVSREKKERFSLILESASTNQTSMYLCASTPTGLAVSYNEQFFGPGTRLTVL.

V is TRBV7-9 and J is TRBJ2-1; 13 nucleotides line up with TRBD2. J gave up 5 bases and V 0 bases, and 4 bases lay outside the gene matches. Germline V CDR1 and CDR2: SEHNR, FQNEAQ (reference sequence). The CDR3 consists of 17 residues. CDR3 nucleotides: TGTGCCAGCAGCTTAGCTACTAGCGGGGGGGCCAACAATGAGCAGTTCTTC. It translates to CASSLATSGGANNEQFF.

The V call is TRBV29-1, the J call TRBJ2-7; 10 bases fit TRBD2. The CDR3 length is 13 residues. The J segment lost 0 bases and the V segment lost 8 bases, leaving 4 bases of the junction unmatched. Germline V gene sequence: CDR1 SQVTM, CDR2 ANQGSEA. This chain's CDR3 is CSIRTSGSYEQYF. DNA of the CDR3: TGCAGCATTAGGACTAGCGGCTCCTACGAGCAGTACTTC.

The chain employs TRBV6-5 and TRBJ1-2; weak D call: TRBD1 (5 bases). Trimming removed 0 bases from V and 6 bases from J, with 17 bases in between. CDR3 length: 16 amino acids. Germline V gives CDR1 MNHEY, CDR2 SVGAGI. CDR3 residues: CASSYSGEGQLDGYTF. The CDR3 coding sequence is TGTGCCAGCAGTTACTCGGGAGAGGGGCAGCTTGATGGCTACACCTTC.

In this sample, this clonotype turned up a few times. The chain carries TRBV24-1 and TRBJ2-1, with D unresolved. Trimming stripped 4 bases from V and 8 bases from J, with 11 bases between. Per the germline V gene, CDR1 is KGHDR and CDR2 is SFDVKD. The CDR3 is 13 residues long. CDR3 DNA: TGTGCCACCAGTGAACCTACCGGTCATGAGCAGTTCTTC. Protein product: CATSEPTGHEQFF.

This chain connects TRBV6-1 to TRBJ1-2, with D maybe TRBD1 (5 bases). From germline, CDR1 is MNHNS and CDR2 SASEGT. This CDR3 is built from 14 residues. Trimming pared 7 bases from V and 2 bases from J, leaving 14 bases between. The CDR3 sequence is CASTEGNRNYGYTF. The CDR3 DNA reads TGTGCCAGCACCGAGGGGAACCGCAACTATGGCTACACCTTC.